The clone carrying this T cell receptor beta chain was found many times. This entry belongs to a study of regulatory T cells in long-lasting Graves disease. Combining iRepertoire HTBI primers with Arm-PCR of CDR3 regions, the authors built TCR beta libraries. Per the original methods: The study identified under 80 TRBV and 13 to 15 TRBJ segments across samples. TCRdb reprocessed the multiplex PCR reads with MiXCR, giving one entry per CDR3 protein. TCRdb's processing, not the study's, gives the V and J calls here. The sample includes hundreds of thousands of distinct CDR3 sequences, 16% of them seen just once. Time point: newly diagnosed GD, antithyroid drugs for less than 3 months. PBMC RNA was the source of the TCR library. The patients were drawn from one endocrinology department in Xi'an, China. These data were likewise used in another study, on T cells in Graves' hyperthyroidism and ophthalmopathy.

The source is a woman aged 35-60 years with Graves disease. The starting material was peripheral blood mononuclear cells (PBMCs), obtained at new diagnosis, from a patient treated with antithyroid drugs.

The CDR3 DNA sequence: TGTGCCAGCAGGGACAGAGAGACCCAGTACTTC. It yields the protein CASRDRETQYF. This chain joins TRBV28 and TRBJ2-5; a possible D gene is TRBD1 (6 bases). This CDR3 has 11 amino acids. Trimming took 6 bases from V and 4 from J, leaving 6 bases between them. Germline CDR1 MDHEN, CDR2 SYDVKM.